A selection of T cell receptor beta chains follows, all from one sample in a study of blood T cell repertoires in COVID-19. Sequencing was performed with immunoSEQ multiplex PCR; in TCRdb, only in-frame clones are kept and a portion is missing. The table lists around 250,000 clones, 88% of them singletons. The sample taken for sequencing was peripheral blood. The receptors stem from a human donor in a cohort sampled during active COVID-19. Both conserved end residues are part of each CDR3. A D gene is named only where the DNA matches it firmly. Clone size is stated in some rows and not others, as once, few, many or a class when expanded.

clone_size: -
v_call: TRBV10-3
d_call: TRBD1
j_call: TRBJ1-1
cdr3_aa: CAISEQGTDTEAFF
cdr3_nt: TGTGCCATCAGTGAACAGGGGACGGACACTGAAGCTTTCTTT

clone_size: -
v_call: TRBV7-2
d_call: TRBD2
j_call: TRBJ2-3
cdr3_aa: CASSPRDSGGNTQYF
cdr3_nt: TGTGCCAGCAGCCCCCGAGATAGCGGGGGGAATACGCAGTATTTT

clone_size: -
v_call: TRBV7-2
d_call: -
j_call: TRBJ2-5
cdr3_aa: CASSFSRSHQETQYF
cdr3_nt: TGTGCCAGCAGCTTCTCCAGGTCCCACCAAGAGACCCAGTACTTC

clone_size: -
v_call: TRBV7-3
d_call: -
j_call: TRBJ2-7
cdr3_aa: CASSLSAGAYYEQYF
cdr3_nt: TGTGCCAGCAGCTTATCGGCAGGGGCCTACTACGAGCAGTACTTC

clone_size: -
v_call: TRBV3-1/TRBV3-2
d_call: TRBD1
j_call: TRBJ2-7
cdr3_aa: CASSITGTANSYEQYF
cdr3_nt: TGTGCCAGCAGCATCACCGGGACAGCAAACTCCTACGAGCAGTACTTC

clone_size: once
v_call: TRBV30
d_call: TRBD1
j_call: TRBJ1-4
cdr3_aa: CAWSEGQNEKLFF
cdr3_nt: TGTGCCTGGAGTGAGGGACAGAATGAAAAACTGTTTTTT

clone_size: -
v_call: TRBV3-1/TRBV3-2
d_call: TRBD2
j_call: TRBJ2-7
cdr3_aa: CASSQDITTGGEQYF
cdr3_nt: TGTGCCAGCAGCCAAGATATAACAACGGGGGGCGAGCAGTACTTC

clone_size: -
v_call: TRBV4-3
d_call: -
j_call: TRBJ2-7
cdr3_aa: CASSLSGRGSYEQYF
cdr3_nt: TGCGCCAGCAGCCTCAGTGGGAGAGGGTCCTACGAGCAGTACTTC

clone_size: -
v_call: TRBV4-1
d_call: -
j_call: TRBJ1-3
cdr3_aa: CASSQDRGFSGNTIYF
cdr3_nt: TGCGCCAGCAGCCAAGACAGGGGATTCTCTGGAAACACCATATATTTT

clone_size: once
v_call: TRBV4-1
d_call: TRBD1
j_call: TRBJ2-4
cdr3_aa: CASSQVGQGVAKNIQYF
cdr3_nt: TGCGCCAGCAGCCAAGTGGGACAGGGGGTAGCCAAAAACATTCAGTACTTC

clone_size: -
v_call: TRBV9
d_call: -
j_call: TRBJ1-2
cdr3_aa: CASSVEAQGLSGYYGYTF
cdr3_nt: TGTGCCAGCAGCGTAGAGGCTCAGGGGCTTTCTGGGTACTATGGCTACACCTTC

clone_size: -
v_call: TRBV6-1
d_call: TRBD1
j_call: TRBJ1-4
cdr3_aa: CASSERTGGFRKLFF
cdr3_nt: TGTGCCAGCAGTGAGAGGACAGGGGGGTTTCGAAAACTGTTTTTT

clone_size: -
v_call: TRBV27
d_call: -
j_call: TRBJ2-7
cdr3_aa: CASSSGRGYEQYF
cdr3_nt: TGTGCCAGCAGTTCGGGCAGGGGCTACGAGCAGTACTTC

clone_size: -
v_call: TRBV10-3
d_call: -
j_call: TRBJ2-2
cdr3_aa: CAISEASGLGELFF
cdr3_nt: TGTGCCATCAGTGAAGCTAGTGGGTTGGGGGAGCTGTTTTTT

clone_size: -
v_call: TRBV9
d_call: -
j_call: TRBJ1-4
cdr3_aa: CASSPDSRNEKLFF
cdr3_nt: TGTGCCAGCAGCCCGGACAGTAGGAATGAAAAACTGTTTTTT

clone_size: -
v_call: TRBV4-3
d_call: -
j_call: TRBJ1-2
cdr3_aa: CASSQARGGKGGYGYTF
cdr3_nt: TGCGCCAGCAGCCAAGCCCGCGGGGGGAAGGGTGGATATGGCTACACCTTC

clone_size: -
v_call: TRBV4-1
d_call: TRBD1
j_call: TRBJ1-5
cdr3_aa: CASSQDRDQPQHF
cdr3_nt: TGCGCCAGCAGCCAGGACAGGGATCAGCCCCAGCATTTT

clone_size: -
v_call: TRBV5-1
d_call: -
j_call: TRBJ1-2
cdr3_aa: CASSHGDGNYGYTF
cdr3_nt: TGCGCCAGCAGCCATGGAGACGGGAACTATGGCTACACCTTC

clone_size: -
v_call: TRBV12-3/TRBV12-4
d_call: -
j_call: TRBJ2-1
cdr3_aa: CASKYLGRNEQFF
cdr3_nt: TGTGCCAGCAAATATCTGGGGAGAAATGAGCAGTTCTTC

clone_size: -
v_call: TRBV5-6
d_call: TRBD1
j_call: TRBJ1-5
cdr3_aa: CASSFGTGVNQPQHF
cdr3_nt: TGTGCCAGCAGCTTTGGGACAGGGGTAAATCAGCCCCAGCATTTT

clone_size: -
v_call: TRBV7-3
d_call: TRBD1
j_call: TRBJ1-1
cdr3_aa: CASSLTGGPNTEAFF
cdr3_nt: TGTGCCAGCAGCTTAACAGGGGGCCCGAACACTGAAGCTTTCTTT

clone_size: -
v_call: TRBV18
d_call: -
j_call: TRBJ1-5
cdr3_aa: CASSQYKEQPQHF
cdr3_nt: TGTGCCAGCTCACAATACAAGGAGCAGCCCCAGCATTTT

clone_size: -
v_call: TRBV29-1
d_call: TRBD1
j_call: TRBJ1-5
cdr3_aa: CSVTGGDQPQHF
cdr3_nt: TGCAGCGTGACAGGGGGGGATCAGCCCCAGCATTTT

clone_size: few
v_call: TRBV27
d_call: -
j_call: TRBJ1-3
cdr3_aa: CASSPLPGPLSGNTIYF
cdr3_nt: TGTGCCAGCAGTCCCCTTCCGGGTCCCCTTTCTGGAAACACCATATATTTT

clone_size: -
v_call: TRBV7-9
d_call: -
j_call: TRBJ1-1
cdr3_aa: CASGEWGSWNTEAFF
cdr3_nt: TGTGCCAGCGGCGAATGGGGCTCCTGGAACACTGAAGCTTTCTTT

clone_size: -
v_call: TRBV19
d_call: -
j_call: TRBJ1-1
cdr3_aa: CASSSGGNTEAFF
cdr3_nt: TGTGCCAGTAGTTCCGGGGGAAACACTGAAGCTTTCTTT

clone_size: -
v_call: TRBV5-1
d_call: -
j_call: TRBJ2-7
cdr3_aa: CASSSNRLLAYEQYF
cdr3_nt: TGCGCCAGCAGCTCGAACAGGTTACTCGCCTACGAGCAGTACTTC

clone_size: once
v_call: TRBV9
d_call: -
j_call: TRBJ2-6
cdr3_aa: CASSAQGTGANVLTF
cdr3_nt: TGTGCCAGCAGCGCACAGGGAACTGGGGCCAACGTCCTGACTTTC

clone_size: -
v_call: TRBV6-6
d_call: TRBD2
j_call: TRBJ2-1
cdr3_aa: CASSLAGGVNNEQFF
cdr3_nt: TGTGCCAGCAGTTTAGCGGGAGGGGTAAACAATGAGCAGTTCTTC

clone_size: -
v_call: TRBV10-3
d_call: TRBD1
j_call: TRBJ1-5
cdr3_aa: CAISEGGGGRNQPQHF
cdr3_nt: TGTGCCATCAGTGAAGGAGGGGGCGGACGCAATCAGCCCCAGCATTTT

clone_size: -
v_call: TRBV29-1
d_call: TRBD2
j_call: TRBJ2-3
cdr3_aa: CSVERGGTDTQYF
cdr3_nt: TGCAGCGTCGAGCGGGGGGGCACAGATACGCAGTATTTT

clone_size: -
v_call: TRBV27
d_call: TRBD2
j_call: TRBJ2-7
cdr3_aa: CASSTLAGNSYEQYF
cdr3_nt: TGTGCCAGCAGTACGCTAGCGGGAAACTCCTACGAGCAGTACTTC

clone_size: -
v_call: TRBV18
d_call: TRBD1
j_call: TRBJ1-6
cdr3_aa: CASSSGTGYNSPLHF
cdr3_nt: TGTGCCAGCTCATCGGGGACAGGGTATAATTCACCCCTCCACTTT

clone_size: -
v_call: TRBV9
d_call: -
j_call: TRBJ1-1
cdr3_aa: CASSAAGTEAFF
cdr3_nt: TGTGCCAGCAGCGCGGCGGGGACTGAAGCTTTCTTT

clone_size: once
v_call: TRBV27
d_call: -
j_call: TRBJ1-2
cdr3_aa: CASSPQGGYGYTF
cdr3_nt: TGTGCCAGCAGTCCACAGGGTGGGTATGGCTACACCTTC

clone_size: once
v_call: TRBV30
d_call: TRBD2
j_call: TRBJ2-3
cdr3_aa: CAHRLAGGTDTQYF
cdr3_nt: TGTGCCCACCGACTAGCGGGAGGAACAGATACGCAGTATTTT

clone_size: once
v_call: TRBV12-3/TRBV12-4
d_call: -
j_call: TRBJ2-1
cdr3_aa: CASRSFGEQFF
cdr3_nt: TGTGCCAGCAGGAGCTTCGGGGAGCAGTTCTTC

clone_size: -
v_call: TRBV30
d_call: -
j_call: TRBJ2-6
cdr3_aa: CAWSVQTGANVLTF
cdr3_nt: TGTGCCTGGAGTGTACAGACTGGGGCCAACGTCCTGACTTTC

clone_size: -
v_call: TRBV6-5
d_call: -
j_call: TRBJ2-3
cdr3_aa: CASSYTRQGRGDTQYF
cdr3_nt: TGTGCCAGCAGTTACACGAGACAGGGCCGGGGGGATACGCAGTATTTT

clone_size: -
v_call: TRBV4-1
d_call: TRBD2
j_call: TRBJ2-7
cdr3_aa: CASSQGGGAYEQYF
cdr3_nt: TGCGCCAGCAGCCAAGGCGGGGGGGCCTACGAGCAGTACTTC

clone_size: -
v_call: TRBV11-2
d_call: -
j_call: TRBJ1-1
cdr3_aa: CASSLESGANTEAFF
cdr3_nt: TGTGCCAGCAGCTTAGAGTCAGGGGCGAACACTGAAGCTTTCTTT

clone_size: -
v_call: TRBV2
d_call: -
j_call: TRBJ1-2
cdr3_aa: CASKGRVGNYGYTF
cdr3_nt: TGTGCCAGCAAAGGGAGGGTAGGGAACTATGGCTACACCTTC

clone_size: -
v_call: TRBV6-5
d_call: TRBD2
j_call: TRBJ2-1
cdr3_aa: CASSFLAGAPSNEQFF
cdr3_nt: TGTGCCAGCAGTTTTCTAGCGGGGGCCCCGAGTAATGAGCAGTTCTTC

clone_size: -
v_call: TRBV10-2
d_call: TRBD1
j_call: TRBJ1-6
cdr3_aa: CASSSPGTEYNSPLHF
cdr3_nt: TGCGCCAGCAGTTCTCCCGGGACAGAGTATAATTCACCCCTCCACTTT

clone_size: -
v_call: TRBV5-1
d_call: -
j_call: TRBJ1-2
cdr3_aa: CASTPIGRDGYTF
cdr3_nt: TGCGCCAGCACTCCTATCGGCAGGGATGGCTACACCTTC

clone_size: -
v_call: TRBV6-5
d_call: TRBD1
j_call: TRBJ1-2
cdr3_aa: CASHNGQGASDGYTF
cdr3_nt: TGTGCCAGCCACAACGGACAGGGGGCTTCTGATGGCTACACCTTC

clone_size: -
v_call: TRBV9
d_call: TRBD1
j_call: TRBJ2-3
cdr3_aa: CASGGQGATDTQYF
cdr3_nt: TGTGCCAGCGGAGGACAGGGGGCAACAGATACGCAGTATTTT

clone_size: -
v_call: TRBV6-2/TRBV6-3
d_call: -
j_call: TRBJ1-3
cdr3_aa: CASSLPRGNTIYF
cdr3_nt: TGTGCCAGCAGCCTTCCGAGGGGAAACACCATATATTTT

clone_size: few
v_call: TRBV7-9
d_call: TRBD2
j_call: TRBJ2-7
cdr3_aa: CASSRTSGTYEQYF
cdr3_nt: TGTGCCAGCAGCAGGACTAGCGGGACATACGAGCAGTACTTC

clone_size: -
v_call: TRBV30
d_call: TRBD1
j_call: TRBJ1-1
cdr3_aa: CAWSVTGQGEETEAFF
cdr3_nt: TGTGCCTGGAGTGTCACGGGACAGGGAGAGGAGACTGAAGCTTTCTTT

clone_size: few
v_call: TRBV7-8
d_call: -
j_call: TRBJ2-7
cdr3_aa: CASGTGPSYEQYF
cdr3_nt: TGTGCCAGCGGAACAGGTCCTTCCTACGAGCAGTACTTC

clone_size: -
v_call: TRBV30
d_call: -
j_call: TRBJ2-7
cdr3_aa: CAWSVPGVHYEQYF
cdr3_nt: TGTGCCTGGAGTGTTCCAGGGGTTCACTACGAGCAGTACTTC

clone_size: -
v_call: TRBV29-1
d_call: -
j_call: TRBJ1-2
cdr3_aa: CSVNTQGNYGYTF
cdr3_nt: TGCAGCGTTAATACCCAGGGGAACTATGGCTACACCTTC

clone_size: once
v_call: TRBV2
d_call: -
j_call: TRBJ2-7
cdr3_aa: CASMRSSGYEQYF
cdr3_nt: TGTGCCAGCATGCGTAGTTCGGGATACGAGCAGTACTTC

clone_size: -
v_call: TRBV11-3
d_call: TRBD2
j_call: TRBJ2-7
cdr3_aa: CASSLVFLAGARLSYEQYF
cdr3_nt: TGTGCCAGCAGCTTAGTTTTCCTAGCGGGGGCTCGCCTTTCCTACGAGCAGTACTTC

clone_size: -
v_call: TRBV5-8
d_call: -
j_call: TRBJ2-5
cdr3_aa: CASTSPEMGRQETQYF
cdr3_nt: TGTGCCAGCACCTCCCCCGAGATGGGGCGGCAAGAGACCCAGTACTTC

clone_size: -
v_call: TRBV3-1/TRBV3-2
d_call: -
j_call: TRBJ2-7
cdr3_aa: CASSQDRGTLEYF
cdr3_nt: TGTGCCAGCAGCCAAGATCGAGGGACTCTTGAGTACTTC

clone_size: -
v_call: TRBV4-3
d_call: TRBD2
j_call: TRBJ2-3
cdr3_aa: CASSQDFYGGSRGTQYF
cdr3_nt: TGCGCCAGCAGCCAAGATTTCTATGGCGGGAGTCGAGGTACGCAGTATTTT

clone_size: -
v_call: TRBV12-5
d_call: TRBD2
j_call: TRBJ2-1
cdr3_aa: CASAWRLAASYNEQFF
cdr3_nt: TGTGCTAGTGCCTGGAGACTAGCCGCGTCCTACAATGAGCAGTTCTTC